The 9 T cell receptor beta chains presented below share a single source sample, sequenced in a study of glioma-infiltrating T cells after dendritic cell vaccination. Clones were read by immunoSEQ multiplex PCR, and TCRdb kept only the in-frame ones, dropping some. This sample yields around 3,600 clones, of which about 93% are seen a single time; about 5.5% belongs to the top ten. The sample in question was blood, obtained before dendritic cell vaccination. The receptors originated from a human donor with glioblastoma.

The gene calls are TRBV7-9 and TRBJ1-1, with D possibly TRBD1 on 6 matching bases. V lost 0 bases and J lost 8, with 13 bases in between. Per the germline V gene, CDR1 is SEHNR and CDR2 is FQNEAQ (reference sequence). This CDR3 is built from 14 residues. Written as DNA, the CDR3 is TGTGCCAGCAGCTTAGCCTCGGCTCAGGGGGAAGCTTTCTTT. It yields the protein CASSLASAQGEAFF.

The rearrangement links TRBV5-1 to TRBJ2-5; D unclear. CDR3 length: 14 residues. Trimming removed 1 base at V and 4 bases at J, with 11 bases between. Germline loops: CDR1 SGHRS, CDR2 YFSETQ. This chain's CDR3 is CASSLSLSPETQYF. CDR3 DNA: TGCGCCAGCAGCTTGTCTCTCTCCCCAGAGACCCAGTACTTC.

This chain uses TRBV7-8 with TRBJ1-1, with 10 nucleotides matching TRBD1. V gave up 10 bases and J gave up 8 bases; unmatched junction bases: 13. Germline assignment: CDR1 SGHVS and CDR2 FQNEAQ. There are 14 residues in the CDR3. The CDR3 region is CATSGTGARGEAFF. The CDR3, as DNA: TGTGCCACCTCCGGGACAGGGGCCCGCGGGGAAGCTTTCTTT.

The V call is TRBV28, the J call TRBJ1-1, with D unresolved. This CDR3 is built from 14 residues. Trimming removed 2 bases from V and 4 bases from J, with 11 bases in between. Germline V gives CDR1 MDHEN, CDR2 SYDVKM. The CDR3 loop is CASSLIRSGTEAFF. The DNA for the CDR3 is TGTGCCAGCAGTTTAATCCGCTCGGGCACTGAAGCTTTCTTT.

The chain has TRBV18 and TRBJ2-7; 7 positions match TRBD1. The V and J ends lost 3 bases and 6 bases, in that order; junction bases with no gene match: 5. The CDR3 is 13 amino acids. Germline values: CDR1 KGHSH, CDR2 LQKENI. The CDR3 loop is CASSPTGSGEQYF. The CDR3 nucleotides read TGTGCCAGCTCACCGACAGGGAGCGGCGAGCAGTACTTC.

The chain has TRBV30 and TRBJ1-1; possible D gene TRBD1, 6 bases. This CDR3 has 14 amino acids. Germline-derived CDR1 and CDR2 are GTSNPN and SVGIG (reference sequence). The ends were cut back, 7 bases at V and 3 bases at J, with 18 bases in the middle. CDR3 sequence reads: CAFRRGGGYTEAFF. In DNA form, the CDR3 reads TGTGCCTTCCGGCGGGGAGGGGGATACACTGAAGCTTTCTTT.

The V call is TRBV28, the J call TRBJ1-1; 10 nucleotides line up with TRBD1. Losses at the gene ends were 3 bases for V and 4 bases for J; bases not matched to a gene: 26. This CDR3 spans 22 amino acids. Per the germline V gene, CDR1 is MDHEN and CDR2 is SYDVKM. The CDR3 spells CASSFRDRGQLGPGSIGTEAFF. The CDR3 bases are TGTGCCAGCAGTTTCCGGGACAGGGGCCAACTCGGGCCGGGGAGTATTGGCACTGAAGCTTTCTTT. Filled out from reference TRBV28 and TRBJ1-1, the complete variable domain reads DVKVTQSSRYLVKRTGEKVFLECVQDMDHENMFWYRQDPGLGLRLIYFSYDVKMKEKGDIPEGYSVSREKKERFSLILESASTNQTSMYLCASSFRDRGQLGPGSIGTEAFFGQGTRLTVV.

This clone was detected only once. This CDR3 is CASSPRRGSYEQYF. In DNA form, the CDR3 reads TGTGCCAGCAGTCCACGGCGGGGAAGTTACGAGCAGTACTTC. The chain couples TRBV13 to TRBJ2-7; weak D call: TRBD2 (6 bases). Germline V gene sequence: CDR1 PRHDT, CDR2 FYEKMQ (reference sequence). The CDR3 runs 14 residues. The V gene lost 6 bases and the J gene lost 4 bases, with 16 bases spanning the gap. The complete variable domain, with remaining parts taken from reference TRBV13 and TRBJ2-7, reads AAGVIQSPRHLIKEKRETATLKCYPIPRHDTVYWYQQGPGQDPQFLISFYEKMQSDKGSIPDRFSAQQFSDYHSELNMSSLELGDSALYFCASSPRRGSYEQYFGPGTRLTVT.

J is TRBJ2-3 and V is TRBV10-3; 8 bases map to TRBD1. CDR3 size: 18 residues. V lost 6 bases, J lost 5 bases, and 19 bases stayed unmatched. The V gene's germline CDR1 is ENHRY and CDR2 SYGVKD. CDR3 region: CAISEPFLGQGAGDTQYF. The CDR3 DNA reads TGTGCCATCAGCGAGCCCTTCTTAGGACAGGGTGCGGGAGATACGCAGTATTTT.